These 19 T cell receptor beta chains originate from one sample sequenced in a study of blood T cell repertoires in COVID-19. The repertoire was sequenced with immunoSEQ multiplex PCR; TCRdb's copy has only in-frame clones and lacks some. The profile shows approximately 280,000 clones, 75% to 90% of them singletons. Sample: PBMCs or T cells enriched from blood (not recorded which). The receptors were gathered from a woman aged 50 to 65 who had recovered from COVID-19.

The CDR3 reads CASSRLDRSFVYGYTF. As DNA, the CDR3 is TGTGCCAGCTCACGGCTTGATCGATCGTTCGTCTATGGCTACACCTTC. This rearrangement joins TRBV18 to TRBJ1-2; no reliable D call. The CDR3 contains 16 residues. Per the germline V gene, CDR1 is KGHSH and CDR2 is LQKENI. V gave up 4 bases and J gave up 4 bases, with 19 bases separating them.

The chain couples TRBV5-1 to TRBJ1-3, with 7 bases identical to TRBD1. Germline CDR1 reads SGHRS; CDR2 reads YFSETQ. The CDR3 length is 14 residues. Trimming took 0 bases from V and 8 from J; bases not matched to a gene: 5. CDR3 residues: CASSLGGQLDTIYF. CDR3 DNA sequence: TGCGCCAGCAGCTTGGGGGGACAGCTAGACACCATATATTTT.

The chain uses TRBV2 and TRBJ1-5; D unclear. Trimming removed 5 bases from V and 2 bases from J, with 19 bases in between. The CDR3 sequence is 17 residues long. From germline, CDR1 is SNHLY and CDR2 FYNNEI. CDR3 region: CASSLRMTPTGNQPQHF. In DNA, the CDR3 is TGTGCCAGCAGTCTAAGGATGACACCCACGGGCAATCAGCCCCAGCATTTT.

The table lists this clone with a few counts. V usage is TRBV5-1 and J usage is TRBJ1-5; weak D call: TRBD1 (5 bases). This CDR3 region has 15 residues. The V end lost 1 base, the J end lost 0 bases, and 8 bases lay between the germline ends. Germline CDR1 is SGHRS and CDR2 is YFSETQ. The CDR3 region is CASSLSTGSNQPQHF. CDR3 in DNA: TGCGCCAGCAGCTTGTCTACAGGTAGCAATCAGCCCCAGCATTTT.

CDR3 in amino acids: CSGFEGTEAFF. In DNA form, the CDR3 reads TGCAGCGGTTTTGAGGGCACTGAAGCTTTCTTT. The chain couples TRBV29-1 to TRBJ1-1, with D uncertain. There are 11 residues in the CDR3. Trimming removed 7 bases at V and 4 bases at J, with 10 bases between. Germline-derived CDR1 and CDR2 are SQVTM and ANQGSEA.

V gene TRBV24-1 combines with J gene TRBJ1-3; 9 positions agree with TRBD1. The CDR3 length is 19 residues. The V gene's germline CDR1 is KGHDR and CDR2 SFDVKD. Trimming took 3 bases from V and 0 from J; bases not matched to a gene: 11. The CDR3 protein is CATSDGPGTGPSSGNTIYF. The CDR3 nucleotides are TGTGCCACCAGTGATGGTCCCGGGACAGGGCCCAGCTCTGGAAACACCATATATTTT.

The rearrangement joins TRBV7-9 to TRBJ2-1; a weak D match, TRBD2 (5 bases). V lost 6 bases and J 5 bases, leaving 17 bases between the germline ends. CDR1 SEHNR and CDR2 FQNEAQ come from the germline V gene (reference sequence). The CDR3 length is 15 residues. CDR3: CASRGKERLNNEQFF. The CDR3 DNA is TGTGCCAGCAGGGGTAAGGAGCGGTTAAACAATGAGCAGTTCTTC.

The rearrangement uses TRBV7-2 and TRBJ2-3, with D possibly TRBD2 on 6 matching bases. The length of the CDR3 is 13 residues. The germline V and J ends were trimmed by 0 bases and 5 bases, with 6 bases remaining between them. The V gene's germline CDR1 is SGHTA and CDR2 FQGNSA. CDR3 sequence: CASSLAGGDTQYF. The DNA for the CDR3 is TGTGCCAGCAGCTTAGCGGGGGGAGATACGCAGTATTTT.

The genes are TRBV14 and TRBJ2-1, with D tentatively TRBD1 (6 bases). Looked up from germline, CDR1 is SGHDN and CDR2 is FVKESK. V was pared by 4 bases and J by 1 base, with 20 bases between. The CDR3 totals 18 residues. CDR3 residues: CASSPSPLGGNSYNEQFF. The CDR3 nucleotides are TGTGCCAGCAGCCCAAGTCCTCTAGGGGGAAATTCCTACAATGAGCAGTTCTTC.

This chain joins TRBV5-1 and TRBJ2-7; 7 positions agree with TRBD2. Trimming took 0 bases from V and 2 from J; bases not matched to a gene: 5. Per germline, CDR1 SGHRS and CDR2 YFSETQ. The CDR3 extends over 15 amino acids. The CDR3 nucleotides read TGCGCCAGCAGCTTGGTACTAGCGCCACCCTACGAGCAGTACTTC. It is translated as CASSLVLAPPYEQYF.

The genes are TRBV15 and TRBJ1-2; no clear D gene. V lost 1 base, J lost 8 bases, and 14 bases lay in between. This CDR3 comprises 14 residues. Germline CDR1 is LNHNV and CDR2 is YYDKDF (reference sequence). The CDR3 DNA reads TGTGCCACCAGCAGAGTAAATGGAGGGCAAGGCTACACCTTC. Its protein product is CATSRVNGGQGYTF.

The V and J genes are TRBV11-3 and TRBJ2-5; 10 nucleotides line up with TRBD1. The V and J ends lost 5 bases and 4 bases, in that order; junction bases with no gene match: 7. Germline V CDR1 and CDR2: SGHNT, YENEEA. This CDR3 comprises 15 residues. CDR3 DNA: TGTGCCAGCAGCCCGGGACAGGGGATTTCAGAGACCCAGTACTTC. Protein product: CASSPGQGISETQYF. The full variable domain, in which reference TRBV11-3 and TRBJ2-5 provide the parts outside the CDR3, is EAGVVQSPRYKIIEKKQPVAFWCNPISGHNTLYWYLQNLGQGPELLIRYENEEAVDDSQLPKDRFSAERLKGVDSTLKIQPAELGDSAVYLCASSPGQGISETQYFGPGTRLLVL.

The CDR3 coding sequence is TGTGCCAGCACCAAAAGCGGGGGGGCCTTCTCCGAGCAGTACTTC. As protein: CASTKSGGAFSEQYF. This chain links TRBV28 with TRBJ2-7, with 10 bases fitting TRBD2. The CDR3 covers 15 residues. Germline CDR1 MDHEN, CDR2 SYDVKM. V gave up 7 bases and J gave up 6 bases; unmatched junction bases: 12.

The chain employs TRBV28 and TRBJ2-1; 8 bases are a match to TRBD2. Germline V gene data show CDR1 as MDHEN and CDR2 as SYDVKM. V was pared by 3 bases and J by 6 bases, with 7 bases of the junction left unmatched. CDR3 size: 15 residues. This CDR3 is CASSFSGTRGNEQFF. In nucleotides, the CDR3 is TGTGCCAGCAGTTTCTCCGGGACTAGGGGCAATGAGCAGTTCTTC.

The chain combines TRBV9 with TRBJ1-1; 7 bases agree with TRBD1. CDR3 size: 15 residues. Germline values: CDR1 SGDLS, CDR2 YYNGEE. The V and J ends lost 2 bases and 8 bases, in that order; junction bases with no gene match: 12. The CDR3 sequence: CASSVTGTEGREAFF. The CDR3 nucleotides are TGTGCCAGCAGCGTCACCGGGACAGAGGGGAGAGAAGCTTTCTTT.

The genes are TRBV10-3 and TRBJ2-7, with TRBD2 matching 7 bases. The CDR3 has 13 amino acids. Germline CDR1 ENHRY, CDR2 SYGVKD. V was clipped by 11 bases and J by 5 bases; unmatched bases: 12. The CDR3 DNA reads TGTGCCCCCCGGCGGGGGAGGTTCCACGAGCAGTACTTC. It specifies CAPRRGRFHEQYF.

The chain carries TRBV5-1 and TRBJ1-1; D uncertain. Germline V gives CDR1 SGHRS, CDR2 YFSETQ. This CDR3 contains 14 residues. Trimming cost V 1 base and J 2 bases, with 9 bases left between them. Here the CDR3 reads CASSLIQRNTEAFF. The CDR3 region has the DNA TGCGCCAGCAGCTTGATACAGAGAAACACTGAAGCTTTCTTT. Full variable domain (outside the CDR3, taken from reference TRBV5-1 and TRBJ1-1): KAGVTQTPRYLIKTRGQQVTLSCSPISGHRSVSWYQQTPGQGLQFLFEYFSETQRNKGNFPGRFSGRQFSNSRSEMNVSTLELGDSALYLCASSLIQRNTEAFFGQGTRLTVV.

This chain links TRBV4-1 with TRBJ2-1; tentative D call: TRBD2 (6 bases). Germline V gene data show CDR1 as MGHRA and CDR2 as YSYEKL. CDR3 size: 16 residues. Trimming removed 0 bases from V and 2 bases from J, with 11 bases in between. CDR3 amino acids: CASSQEAASAYNEQFF. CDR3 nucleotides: TGCGCCAGCAGCCAAGAGGCGGCTAGCGCCTACAATGAGCAGTTCTTC.

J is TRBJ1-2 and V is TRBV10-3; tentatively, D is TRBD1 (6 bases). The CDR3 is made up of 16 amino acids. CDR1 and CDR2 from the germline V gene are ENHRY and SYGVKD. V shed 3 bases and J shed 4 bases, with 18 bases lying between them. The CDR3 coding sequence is TGTGCCATCAGTGAAGCGACAGGCGTTATCATCTATGGCTACACCTTC. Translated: CAISEATGVIIYGYTF.